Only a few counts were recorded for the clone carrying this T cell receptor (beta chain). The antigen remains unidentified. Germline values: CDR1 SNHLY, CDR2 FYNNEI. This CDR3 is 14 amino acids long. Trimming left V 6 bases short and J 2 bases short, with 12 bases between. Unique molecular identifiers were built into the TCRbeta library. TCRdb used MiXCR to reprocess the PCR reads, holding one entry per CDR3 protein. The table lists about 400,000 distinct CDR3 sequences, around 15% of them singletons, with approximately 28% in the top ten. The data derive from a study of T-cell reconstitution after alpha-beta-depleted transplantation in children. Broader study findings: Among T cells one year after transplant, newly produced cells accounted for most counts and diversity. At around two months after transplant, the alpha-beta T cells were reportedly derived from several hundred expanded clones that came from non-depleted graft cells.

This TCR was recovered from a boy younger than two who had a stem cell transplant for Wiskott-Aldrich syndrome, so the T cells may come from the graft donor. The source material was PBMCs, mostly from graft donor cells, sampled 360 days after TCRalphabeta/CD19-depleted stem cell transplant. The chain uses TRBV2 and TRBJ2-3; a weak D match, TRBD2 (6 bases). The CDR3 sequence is CASRAGLSTDTQYF. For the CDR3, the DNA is TGTGCCAGCAGGGCGGGACTTTCCACAGATACGCAGTATTTT.